This T cell receptor (beta chain) was found in a study of radiotherapy plus CTLA-4 blockade in lung cancer. About the research overall: Overall, about 19% of patients showed an objective response, while about 29% attained disease control.

This CDR3 spans 14 amino acids. The V end was cut by 7 bases, the J end by 1 base, with 13 bases between. CDR1 is MNHNS and CDR2 is SASEGT in the germline V gene. This clone was counted a single time. The antigen remains undetermined. Points from the study as a whole: Interferon-beta, together with early blood T cell clone dynamics, reportedly best predicted response. Clones of tumor-derived TCRs expanded in blood after radiotherapy plus ipilimumab.

Assay used: immunoSEQ multiplex PCR; TCRdb lists only in-frame clones, some missing. The sample holds more than 90,000 clones, roughly 80% seen once. The material was peripheral blood, obtained from a patient treated with radiotherapy plus ipilimumab. J is TRBJ2-5 and V is TRBV6-1; a possible D gene is TRBD2 (5 bases). The receptor's source is a human donor with non-small cell lung cancer that progressed on radiotherapy plus ipilimumab. Some clones in this sample may be carry-over from other donors' samples. In DNA, the CDR3 is TGTGCCAGCACTCGAACGACTACCCAAGAGACCCAGTACTTC. As protein: CASTRTTTQETQYF.